A single TCR beta chain is shown here with its context. This entry is derived from a study of blood T cell repertoires in COVID-19. Study context: Material from acute and convalescent COVID-19 was sourced from the United States, Italy and Spain.

In the authors' methods: Reference gene primers were amplified, and this amplification served to estimate nucleated cell counts. Measured with immunoSEQ multiplex PCR; TCRdb has only the in-frame clones, and not every one. V and J calls and clone size are as listed in that table; D and trimming were resolved from the DNA. Of some 210,000 clones detected, approximately 91% appear once; the ten largest clones hold under 5.5%. The V and J ends lost 4 bases and 1 base, in that order; junction bases with no gene match: 3. Germline V gene data show CDR1 as SGHAT and CDR2 as FQNNGV. The CDR3 runs 15 residues.

Sequenced input: peripheral blood. The V call is TRBV11-2, the J call TRBJ2-3, with 9 bases aligning to TRBD1. This TCR was sampled from a woman in her 40s with acute or convalescent COVID-19. The CDR3 coding sequence is TGTGCCAGCAGCTCCTGGGACAGGGGCACAGATACGCAGTATTTT. Translation: CASSSWDRGTDTQYF.